One sample yielded the 7 T cell receptor beta chains listed below, sequenced in a study of OX40 agonist ivuxolimab in advanced cancers. TCRdb's table, derived via immunoSEQ multiplex PCR, lists solely in-frame clones and lacks some. The sample lists 75,000 to 100,000 clones, 85% to 95% occurring once. Sequencing was performed on CD4+ or CD8+ T cells sorted from blood, taken in a trial of the OX40 agonist ivuxolimab. The receptor set was obtained from an adult with an advanced solid tumor such as melanoma, head and neck, liver or kidney cancer.

V and J are TRBV30 and TRBJ1-1; D ambiguous. Germline V gene data show CDR1 as GTSNPN and CDR2 as SVGIG (reference sequence). CDR3 length equals 14 residues. V dropped 2 bases and J dropped 6 bases, with 16 bases sitting between them. CDR3 in amino acids: CAWSPGLHRPEAFF. CDR3 nucleotides: TGTGCCTGGAGTCCTGGACTCCACCGCCCTGAAGCTTTCTTT.

The genes are TRBV5-6 and TRBJ1-2; tentative D call: TRBD1 (5 bases). The germline V gene has CDR1 SGHDT and CDR2 YYEEEE. V gave up 2 bases and J gave up 2 bases, with 13 bases separating them. This CDR3 comprises 15 residues. The CDR3 DNA reads TGTGCCAGCAGCTTAGGACATGGGGCCAACTATGGCTACACCTTC. It yields the protein CASSLGHGANYGYTF.

For the CDR3, the DNA is TGTGCCAGCAGCTTATCCCCGGGACTGGTTACCGGGGAGCTGTTTTTT. Its protein product is CASSLSPGLVTGELFF. The chain employs TRBV7-2 and TRBJ2-2, with D perhaps TRBD2 (6 bases). Trimming stripped 2 bases from V and 5 bases from J, with 15 bases between. The CDR3 consists of 16 residues. CDR1 is SGHTA and CDR2 is FQGNSA in the germline V gene. The full variable domain, its missing parts supplied by reference TRBV7-2 and TRBJ2-2, is GAGVSQSPSNKVTEKGKDVELRCDPISGHTALYWYRQSLGQGLEFLIYFQGNSAPDKSGLPSDRFSAERTGGSVSTLTIQRTQQEDSAVYLCASSLSPGLVTGELFFGEGSRLTVL.

The rearrangement uses TRBV5-4 and TRBJ1-6, with D unclear. V lost 6 bases and J lost 7, with 11 bases in between. The CDR3 runs to 13 residues. Germline V CDR1 and CDR2: SGHNT, YYREEE (reference sequence). CDR3 coding DNA: TGTGCCAGCAACGATGGGAAAAATTCACCCCTCCACTTT. Translation: CASNDGKNSPLHF. Full variable domain (outside the CDR3, taken from reference TRBV5-4 and TRBJ1-6): ETGVTQSPTHLIKTRGQQVTLRCSSQSGHNTVSWYQQALGQGPQFIFQYYREEENGRGNFPPRFSGLQFPNYSSELNVNALELDDSALYLCASNDGKNSPLHFGNGTRLTVT.

The chain employs TRBV7-3 and TRBJ1-3; 9 nucleotides agree with TRBD1. V gave up 4 bases and J gave up 2 bases; unmatched junction bases: 6. CDR1 and CDR2 from the germline V gene are SGHTA and FQGTGA. The CDR3 has 16 amino acids. The CDR3 loop is CASSSTGGHAGNTIYF. For the CDR3, the DNA is TGTGCCAGCAGCTCGACAGGGGGTCATGCTGGAAACACCATATATTTT.

The chain combines TRBV27 with TRBJ2-4, with 7 positions matching TRBD2. With 4 bases clipped from V and 3 bases from J, the junction kept 6 bases outside the gene matches. Germline V gives CDR1 MNHEY, CDR2 SMNVEV (reference sequence). The CDR3 contains 15 residues. CDR3 sequence: CASSSPGTNKNIQYF. The CDR3 coding sequence is TGTGCCAGCAGTTCTCCAGGGACTAACAAAAACATTCAGTACTTC.

Only one count was recorded for this clone. V is TRBV7-9 and J is TRBJ2-2, with 7 bases that match TRBD1. V gave up 5 bases and J gave up 5 bases; unmatched junction bases: 14. The V gene's germline CDR1 is SEHNR and CDR2 FQNEAQ (reference sequence). The CDR3 consists of 17 residues. The CDR3 loop reads CASSMTGQPLITGELFF. CDR3 coding DNA: TGTGCCAGCAGCATGACGGGACAGCCCTTAATTACCGGGGAGCTGTTTTTT.